Sequencing of this T cell receptor beta chain was carried out in a study of tumor and adjacent non-tumor tissue in lung cancer. This clonotype has a handful of counts. Antigen: not known. This may be a read error, as it is one base from a much larger clone. No cell sorting was done before RNA was extracted from the tissue. More than 3 cm separated this lung sample from the edge of the tumor. Germline V gene sequence: CDR1 MNHNS, CDR2 SASEGT. The CDR3 is made up of 16 amino acids. Study results and limitations: TCR diversity was significantly greater in tumor than normal lung tissue.

TCRbeta libraries were built with three rounds of nested PCR, modified from ARM-PCR. TCRdb independently ran MiXCR on the multiplex PCR reads; one entry per CDR3 protein. The data hold about 43,000 distinct CDR3 sequences, with 60% observed a single time. Sequencing input: distant non-tumor lung tissue. The chain has TRBV6-1 and TRBJ1-5; D call uncertain. This TCR was recovered from a man aged 45-65 years with non-small cell lung cancer. The CDR3 loop is CVSSEGYRQSNQPQHF. As DNA, the CDR3 is TGTGTCAGCAGTGAAGGTTACCGCCAAAGCAATCAGCCCCAGCATTTT.